Sequencing of this T cell receptor (beta chain) was carried out in a study of cytomegalovirus exposure and HLA in healthy donors. A note on this clone: What it binds is not known.

The PCR was carried out with 60 Vbeta primers and 13 Jbeta primers. TCRdb's copy holds only in-frame clones and misses some; the assay was immunoSEQ multiplex PCR. The repertoire has around 200,000 clones, around 80% of them found once; the top ten carry 1.5% to 2%. Study-level results: In a later analysis, across HLA loci, associated TCR counts were highest for DRB1, lowest for HLA-C.

The germline V gene encodes CDR1 LGHNT and CDR2 FRNRAP. CDR3 length: 15 amino acids. The ends lost 5 bases at V and 0 bases at J; junction bases unmatched: 5. Sequencing was carried out using PBMCs. This chain connects TRBV12-5 to TRBJ2-3; 7 bases align to TRBD1. This receptor was identified in a man between 45 and 60 years old in good health and CMV-seronegative. The CDR3 protein is CASGLGQLSTDTQYF. DNA of the CDR3: TGTGCTAGTGGTCTGGGACAGCTCAGCACAGATACGCAGTATTTT.